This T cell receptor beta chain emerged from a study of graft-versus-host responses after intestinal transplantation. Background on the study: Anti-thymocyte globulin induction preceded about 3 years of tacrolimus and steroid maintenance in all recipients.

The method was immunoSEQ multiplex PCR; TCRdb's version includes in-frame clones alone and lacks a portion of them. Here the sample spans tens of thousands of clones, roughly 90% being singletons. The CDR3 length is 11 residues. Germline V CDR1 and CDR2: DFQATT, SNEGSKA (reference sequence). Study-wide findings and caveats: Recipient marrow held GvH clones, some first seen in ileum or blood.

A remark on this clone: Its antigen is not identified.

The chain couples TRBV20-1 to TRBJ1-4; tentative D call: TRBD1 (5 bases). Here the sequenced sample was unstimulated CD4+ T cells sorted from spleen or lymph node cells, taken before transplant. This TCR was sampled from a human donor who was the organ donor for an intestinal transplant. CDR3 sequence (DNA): TGCGGGACTACTTTTAATGAAAAACTGTTTTTT. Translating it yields CGTTFNEKLFF.